The clone carrying this T cell receptor (beta chain) was detected a few times. Its antigen is currently unknown. It was RNA transcripts that yielded the amplified TCR beta CDR3 regions. Initially, a first-round RT-PCR of the TCR CDR3 employed the HTBI primer set. TCRdb re-called the multiplex PCR reads with MiXCR, one entry per CDR3 protein. The table records 110,000 to 150,000 distinct CDR3 sequences, roughly a fifth of them present only once. CDR3 length equals 11 residues. The ends were cut back, 6 bases at V and 9 bases at J, with 9 bases in the middle. Germline V lookup: CDR1 MNHNS, CDR2 SASEGT. The data were taken from a study of T cells in Graves' hyperthyroidism and ophthalmopathy. At the level of the study: The authors collected peripheral blood at initial diagnosis, before any treatment.

Lactation, pregnancy, other autoimmune disease or uncontrolled infection led to exclusion of patients. Blood from later-ophthalmopathy patients was taken at first hyperthyroidism diagnosis. Notes on the study in general: Researchers found most expanded thyroid clonotypes above 0.001 in blood as well.

Sequencing used blood. V gene TRBV6-1 combines with J gene TRBJ2-1, with D unresolved. The sequence was obtained from a woman in her fifties or sixties with Graves' hyperthyroidism that later progressed to Graves' ophthalmopathy. Here the CDR3 reads CASSPWVEQFF. CDR3 coding DNA: TGTGCCAGCAGCCCCTGGGTTGAGCAGTTCTTC.